This TCR beta chain is drawn from a study of CD8 T cells in ankylosing spondylitis. Findings of the study overall: Earlier work had already found some motif variants in reactive arthritis synovial fluid and blood. A TCR beta motif of eight or nine highly homologous variants seemed to mark ankylosing spondylitis blood.

Each CDR3 protein is one row after TCRdb ran MiXCR on the 5' RACE reads. The profile shows about 390,000 distinct CDR3 sequences, approximately 20% of them singletons. With regard to this clonotype: The antigen remains undetermined.

J gave up 8 bases and V 5 bases, and 8 bases lay outside the gene matches. Germline V CDR1 and CDR2: SGHNT, YENEEA. The CDR3 loop spans 13 amino acids. V usage is TRBV11-3 and J usage is TRBJ1-2; 7 bases line up with TRBD1. This TCR derives from a male donor with ankylosing spondylitis. Sequencing was done on a sample of blood, either unsorted or a sorted T cell fraction (not recorded which). The CDR3 DNA reads as TGTGCCAGCAGCCCGGGGACAGTTCAGGGCTACACCTTC. Amino acids: CASSPGTVQGYTF.